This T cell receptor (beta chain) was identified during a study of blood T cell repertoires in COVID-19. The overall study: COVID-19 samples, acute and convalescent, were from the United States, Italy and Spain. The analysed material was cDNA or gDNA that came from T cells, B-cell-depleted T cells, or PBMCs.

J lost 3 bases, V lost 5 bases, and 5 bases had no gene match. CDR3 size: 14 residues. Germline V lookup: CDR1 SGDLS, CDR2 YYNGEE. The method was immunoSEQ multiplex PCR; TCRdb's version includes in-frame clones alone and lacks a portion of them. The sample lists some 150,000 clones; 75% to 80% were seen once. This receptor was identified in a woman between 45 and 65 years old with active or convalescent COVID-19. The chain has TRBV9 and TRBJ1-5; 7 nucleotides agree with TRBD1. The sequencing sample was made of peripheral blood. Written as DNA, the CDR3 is TGTGCCAGCAGTGGACAGGACTACAATCAGCCCCAGCATTTT. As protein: CASSGQDYNQPQHF.